The subject of this entry is one TCR beta chain. Its specificity is unknown. A multiplex PCR was run with 60 Vbeta primers and 13 Jbeta primers. Profiling relied on immunoSEQ multiplex PCR, and the TCRdb table lists in-frame clones only, not all of them. The sample holds under 250,000 clones; roughly four fifths are singletons and the top ten take under 2%. This specimen belongs to a study of cytomegalovirus exposure and HLA in healthy donors. Study-level findings and limits: Usually a TCR sequence was rare, but some public TCRs were found in many donors.

Between the trimmed V and J ends, which lost 8 bases and 0 bases, there was a span of 5 bases. The germline gives CDR1 MDHEN, CDR2 SYDVKM. The CDR3 runs 11 residues. The sequencing sample was made of PBMCs. This clonotype originated in a man aged 25-45 years in good health and CMV-seronegative. This rearrangement joins TRBV28 to TRBJ2-7; TRBD2 might be the D (5 bases). CDR3 region: CASRDSYEQYF. The CDR3 nucleotides are TGTGCCAGCCGGGACTCCTACGAGCAGTACTTC.